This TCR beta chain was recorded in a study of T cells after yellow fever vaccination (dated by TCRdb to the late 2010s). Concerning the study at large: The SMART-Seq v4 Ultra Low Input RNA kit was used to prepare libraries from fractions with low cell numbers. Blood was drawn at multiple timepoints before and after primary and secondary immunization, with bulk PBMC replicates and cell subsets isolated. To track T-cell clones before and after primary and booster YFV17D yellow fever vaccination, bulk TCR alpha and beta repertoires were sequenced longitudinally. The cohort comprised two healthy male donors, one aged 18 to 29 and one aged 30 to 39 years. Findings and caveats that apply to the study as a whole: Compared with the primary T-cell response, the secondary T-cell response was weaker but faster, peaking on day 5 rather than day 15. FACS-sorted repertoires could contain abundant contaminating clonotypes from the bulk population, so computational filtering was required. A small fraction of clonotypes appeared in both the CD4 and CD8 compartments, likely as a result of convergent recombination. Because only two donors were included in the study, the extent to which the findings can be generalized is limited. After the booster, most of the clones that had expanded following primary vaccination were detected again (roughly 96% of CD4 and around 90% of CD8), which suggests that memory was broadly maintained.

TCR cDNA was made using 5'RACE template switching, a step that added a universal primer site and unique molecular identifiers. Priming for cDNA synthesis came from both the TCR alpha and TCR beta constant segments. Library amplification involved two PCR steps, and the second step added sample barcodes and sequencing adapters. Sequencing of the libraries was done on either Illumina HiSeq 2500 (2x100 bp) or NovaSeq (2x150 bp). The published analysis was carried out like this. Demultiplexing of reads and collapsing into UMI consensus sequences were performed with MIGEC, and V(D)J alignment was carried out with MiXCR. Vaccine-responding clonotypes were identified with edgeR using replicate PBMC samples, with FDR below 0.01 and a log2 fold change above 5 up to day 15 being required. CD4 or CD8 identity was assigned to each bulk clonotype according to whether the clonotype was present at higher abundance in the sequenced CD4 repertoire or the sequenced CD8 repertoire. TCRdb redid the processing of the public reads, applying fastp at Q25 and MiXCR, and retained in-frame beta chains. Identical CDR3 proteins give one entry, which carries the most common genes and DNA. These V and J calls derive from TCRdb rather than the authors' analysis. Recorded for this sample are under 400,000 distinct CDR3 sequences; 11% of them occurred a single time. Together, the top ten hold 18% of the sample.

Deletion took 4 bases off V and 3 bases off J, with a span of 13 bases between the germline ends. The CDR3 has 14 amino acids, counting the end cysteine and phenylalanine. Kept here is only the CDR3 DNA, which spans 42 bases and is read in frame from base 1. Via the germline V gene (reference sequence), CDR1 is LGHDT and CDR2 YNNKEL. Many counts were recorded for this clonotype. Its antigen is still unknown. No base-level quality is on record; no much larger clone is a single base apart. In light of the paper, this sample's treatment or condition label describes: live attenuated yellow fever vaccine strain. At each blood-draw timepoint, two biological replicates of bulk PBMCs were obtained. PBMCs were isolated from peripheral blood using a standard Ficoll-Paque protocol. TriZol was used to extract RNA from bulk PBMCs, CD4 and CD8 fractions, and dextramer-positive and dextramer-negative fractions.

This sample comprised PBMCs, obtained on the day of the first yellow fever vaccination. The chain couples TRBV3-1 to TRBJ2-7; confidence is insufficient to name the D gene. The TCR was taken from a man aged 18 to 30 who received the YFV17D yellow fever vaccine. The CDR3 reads CASSRRTVNYEQYF. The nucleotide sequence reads TGTGCCAGCAGCCGACGGACGGTCAACTACGAGCAGTACTTC.